The 12 T cell receptor beta chains reported below all come from one sample, sequenced in a study of T cell responses to AZD1222 COVID-19 vaccine. The table came from immunoSEQ multiplex PCR; TCRdb's copy has only in-frame clones and leaves some out. The repertoire holds around 130,000 clones, nearly 90% seen once, with roughly 6.1% in the top ten. The specimen comprised peripheral blood, sampled 28 days after the second AZD1222 dose. These receptors all stem from an adult who received the AZD1222 COVID-19 vaccine.

This chain connects TRBV6-1 to TRBJ1-2; D is unclear. The CDR3 has 15 amino acids. Trimming took 3 bases from V and 0 from J, leaving 11 bases between them. The germline V gene has CDR1 MNHNS and CDR2 SASEGT. The CDR3 spells CASSEPGLPNYGYTF. The CDR3 nucleotides are TGTGCCAGCAGTGAGCCAGGATTGCCTAACTATGGCTACACCTTC.

This chain connects TRBV5-4 to TRBJ2-1; the D gene is possibly TRBD1 (8 bases). From germline, CDR1 is SGHNT and CDR2 YYREEE (reference sequence). Deletions cut 0 bases from V and 7 bases from J, with 14 bases between. CDR3 length: 15 residues. CDR3 residues: CASSLVQGGGNEQFF. The CDR3 coding sequence is TGTGCCAGCAGCTTGGTACAGGGGGGGGGAAATGAGCAGTTCTTC.

The rearrangement links TRBV4-1 to TRBJ2-1, with TRBD1 identical over 7 bases. Germline CDR1 reads MGHRA; CDR2 reads YSYEKL. CDR3 length equals 16 residues. V gave up 3 bases and J gave up 4 bases; unmatched junction bases: 9. This chain's CDR3 is CASSHFNRDRYNEQFF. DNA of the CDR3: TGCGCCAGCAGCCACTTCAACCGGGACAGATACAATGAGCAGTTCTTC.

The V gene is TRBV30, the J gene TRBJ2-5, with TRBD2 as a possible D gene (6 bases). Deletions cut 6 bases from V and 5 bases from J, with 13 bases between. CDR3 length: 12 residues. The germline gives CDR1 GTSNPN, CDR2 SVGIG (reference sequence). The CDR3 nucleotides read TGTGCCTGTCGGGCGGAGGGCGAGACCCAGTACTTC. It yields the protein CACRAEGETQYF.

J is TRBJ2-1 and V is TRBV4-1; a weak D match, TRBD1 (5 bases). The CDR3 length is 13 residues. V gave up 0 bases and J gave up 6 bases, with 6 bases separating them. CDR1 is MGHRA and CDR2 is YSYEKL in the germline V gene. This CDR3 reads CASSQDQGNEQFF. The CDR3 DNA reads TGCGCCAGCAGCCAAGATCAGGGCAATGAGCAGTTCTTC.

The V and J genes are TRBV3-1 (or the pseudogene TRBV3-2) and TRBJ1-2; D call uncertain. The CDR3 extends over 14 amino acids. In germline, CDR1 is LGHDT, CDR2 YNNKEL (reference sequence). The V and J ends lost 0 bases and 4 bases respectively, with 9 bases between them. The CDR3 region is CASSQDWEFYGYTF. The DNA for the CDR3 is TGTGCCAGCAGCCAAGACTGGGAGTTCTATGGCTACACCTTC.

The CDR3 coding sequence is TGTGCCAGCGGGCGGACACCGGGACAGGGAGAGGGCTACACCTTC. It specifies CASGRTPGQGEGYTF. V gene TRBV2 combines with J gene TRBJ1-2, with TRBD1 matching over 9 bases. The germline CDR1 and CDR2 sequences are SNHLY and FYNNEI. With 8 bases clipped from V and 8 bases from J, the junction kept 15 bases outside the gene matches. This CDR3 contains 15 residues.

This clone was observed once. The chain joins TRBV5-1 to TRBJ2-5, with D possibly being TRBD2 (6 bases). Trimming cost V 3 bases and J 4 bases, with 10 bases left between them. CDR1 is SGHRS and CDR2 is YFSETQ in the germline V gene. This CDR3 spans 13 amino acids. CDR3 in amino acids: CASSWGLRETQYF. In DNA form, the CDR3 reads TGCGCCAGCAGCTGGGGACTGAGAGAGACCCAGTACTTC. The entire variable domain, with the rest obtained from reference TRBV5-1 and TRBJ2-5, is as follows: KAGVTQTPRYLIKTRGQQVTLSCSPISGHRSVSWYQQTPGQGLQFLFEYFSETQRNKGNFPGRFSGRQFSNSRSEMNVSTLELGDSALYLCASSWGLRETQYFGPGTRLLVL.

The genes are TRBV19 and TRBJ1-1; 8 bases agree with TRBD1. Trimming at V came to 4 bases and at J to 0 bases, leaving 4 bases not matched to a gene. CDR1 and CDR2 (germline): LNHDA, SQIVND (reference sequence). The CDR3 length is 15 residues. The CDR3 DNA reads TGTGCCAGTAGTAAGGGACAGGTCATGAACACTGAAGCTTTCTTT. Protein: CASSKGQVMNTEAFF.

This chain links TRBV18 with TRBJ1-2; D is uncertain. The CDR3 totals 13 residues. Germline V lookup: CDR1 KGHSH, CDR2 LQKENI. V was trimmed by 3 bases and J by 8 bases, leaving 13 bases between them. The chain's CDR3 is CASSPVGEDGYTF. CDR3 sequence (DNA): TGTGCCAGCTCACCTGTCGGAGAGGACGGCTACACCTTC.

This clone was counted once. The J gene is TRBJ1-3, the V gene TRBV30; 8 positions match TRBD1. This CDR3 is 15 amino acids long. Looked up from germline, CDR1 is GTSNPN and CDR2 is SVGIG (reference sequence). V shed 3 bases, J shed 1 base, and the junction held 5 bases outside the gene matches. The CDR3 loop reads CAWRPTGGSGNTIYF. CDR3 nucleotide sequence: TGTGCCTGGAGACCTACAGGGGGGTCTGGAAACACCATATATTTT.

This clone was seen once. This rearrangement joins TRBV5-1 to TRBJ2-1, with 12 bases aligning to TRBD2. Germline lookup yields CDR1 SGHRS and CDR2 YFSETQ. The CDR3 sequence is 14 residues long. V lost 8 bases, J lost 6 bases, and 6 bases stayed unmatched. The CDR3 is CASGLAGGPNEQFF. DNA of the CDR3: TGCGCCAGTGGGCTAGCGGGAGGGCCCAATGAGCAGTTCTTC.